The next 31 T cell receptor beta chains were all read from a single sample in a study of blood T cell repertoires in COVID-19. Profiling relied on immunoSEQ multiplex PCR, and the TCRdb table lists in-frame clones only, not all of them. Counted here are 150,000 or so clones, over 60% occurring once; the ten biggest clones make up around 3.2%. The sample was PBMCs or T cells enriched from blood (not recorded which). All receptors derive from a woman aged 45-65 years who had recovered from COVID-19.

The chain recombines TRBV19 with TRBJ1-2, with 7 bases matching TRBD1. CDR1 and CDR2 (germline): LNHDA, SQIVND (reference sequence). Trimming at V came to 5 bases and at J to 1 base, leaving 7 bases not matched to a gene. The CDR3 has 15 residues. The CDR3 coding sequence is TGTGCCAGTAGTGACCGACAGGGATTTAACTATGGCTACACCTTC. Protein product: CASSDRQGFNYGYTF.

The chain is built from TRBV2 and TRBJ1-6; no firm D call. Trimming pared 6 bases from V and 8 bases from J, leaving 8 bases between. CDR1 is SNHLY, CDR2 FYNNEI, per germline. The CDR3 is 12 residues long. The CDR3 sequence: CASRSLDSPLHF. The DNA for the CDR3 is TGTGCCAGCAGGAGCCTTGATTCACCCCTCCACTTT. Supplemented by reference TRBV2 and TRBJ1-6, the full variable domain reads EPEVTQTPSHQVTQMGQEVILRCVPISNHLYFYWYRQILGQKVEFLVSFYNNEISEKSEIFDDQFSVERPDGSNFTLKIRSTKLEDSAMYFCASRSLDSPLHFGNGTRLTVT.

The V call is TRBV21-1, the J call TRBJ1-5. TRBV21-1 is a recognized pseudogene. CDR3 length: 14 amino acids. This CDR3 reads CASSTQRTGQPQHF. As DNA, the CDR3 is TGTGCCAGCAGCACCCAAAGAACGGGTCAGCCCCAGCATTTT.

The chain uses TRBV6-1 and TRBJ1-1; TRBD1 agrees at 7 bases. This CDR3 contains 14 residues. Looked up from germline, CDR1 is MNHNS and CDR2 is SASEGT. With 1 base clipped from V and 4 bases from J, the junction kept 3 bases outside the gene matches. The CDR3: CASSEGAGGTEAFF. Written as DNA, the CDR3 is TGTGCCAGCAGTGAAGGGGCAGGGGGCACTGAAGCTTTCTTT.

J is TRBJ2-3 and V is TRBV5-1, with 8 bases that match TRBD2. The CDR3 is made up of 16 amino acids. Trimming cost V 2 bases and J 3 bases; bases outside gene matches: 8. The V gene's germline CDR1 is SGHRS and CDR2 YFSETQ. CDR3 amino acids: CASSFVTGGPTDTQYF. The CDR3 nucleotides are TGCGCCAGCAGCTTCGTGACGGGAGGGCCGACAGATACGCAGTATTTT.

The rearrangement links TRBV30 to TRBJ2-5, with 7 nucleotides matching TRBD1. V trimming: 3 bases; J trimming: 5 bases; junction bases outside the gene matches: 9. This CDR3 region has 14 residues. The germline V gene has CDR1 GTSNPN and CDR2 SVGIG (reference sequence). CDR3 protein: CAWRPTGWSETQYF. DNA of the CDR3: TGTGCCTGGAGGCCGACAGGGTGGAGTGAGACCCAGTACTTC.

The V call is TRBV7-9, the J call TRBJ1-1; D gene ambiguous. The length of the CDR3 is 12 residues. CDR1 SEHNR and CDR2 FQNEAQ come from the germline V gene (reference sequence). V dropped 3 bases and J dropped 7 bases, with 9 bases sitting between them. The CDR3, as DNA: TGTGCCAGCAGCTTTTGGGCCCTTGAAGCTTTCTTT. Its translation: CASSFWALEAFF.

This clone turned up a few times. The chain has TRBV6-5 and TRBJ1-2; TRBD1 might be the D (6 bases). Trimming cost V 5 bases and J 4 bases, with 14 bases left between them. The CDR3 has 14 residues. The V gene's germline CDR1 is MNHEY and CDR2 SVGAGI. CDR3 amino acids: CASSTNRAGYGYTF. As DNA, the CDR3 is TGTGCCAGCAGTACAAACAGGGCTGGCTATGGCTACACCTTC.

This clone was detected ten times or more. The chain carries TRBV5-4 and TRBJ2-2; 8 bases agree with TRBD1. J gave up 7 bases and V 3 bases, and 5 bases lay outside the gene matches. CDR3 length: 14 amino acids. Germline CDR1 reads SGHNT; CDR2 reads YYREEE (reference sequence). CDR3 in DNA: TGTGCCAGCAGCTCCGGGACAGGTTTCGGGGAGCTGTTTTTT. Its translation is CASSSGTGFGELFF.

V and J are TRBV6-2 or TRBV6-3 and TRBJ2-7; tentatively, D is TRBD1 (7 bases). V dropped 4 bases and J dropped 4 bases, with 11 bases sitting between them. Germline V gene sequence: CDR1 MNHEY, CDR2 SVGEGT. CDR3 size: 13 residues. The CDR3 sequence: CASSLTGRYEQYF. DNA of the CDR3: TGTGCCAGCAGTTTGACAGGGAGGTACGAGCAGTACTTC.

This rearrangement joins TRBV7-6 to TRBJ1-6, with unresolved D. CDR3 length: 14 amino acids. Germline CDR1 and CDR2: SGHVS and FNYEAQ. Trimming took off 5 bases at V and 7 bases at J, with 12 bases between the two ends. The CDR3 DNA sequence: TGTGCCAGCAGCCGTGAGGGTCGGAATTCACCCCTCCACTTT. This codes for CASSREGRNSPLHF. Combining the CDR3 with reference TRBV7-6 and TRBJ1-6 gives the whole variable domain GAGVSQSPRYKVTKRGQDVALRCDPISGHVSLYWYRQALGQGPEFLTYFNYEAQQDKSGLPNDRFSAERPEGSISTLTIQRTEQRDSAMYRCASSREGRNSPLHFGNGTRLTVT.

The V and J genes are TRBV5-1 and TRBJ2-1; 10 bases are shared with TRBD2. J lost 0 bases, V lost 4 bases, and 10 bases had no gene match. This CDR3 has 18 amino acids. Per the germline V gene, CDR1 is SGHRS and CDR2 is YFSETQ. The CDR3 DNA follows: TGCGCCAGCAGCCCCCGAAGCGGGGGGGCGAGCTCCTACAATGAGCAGTTCTTC. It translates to CASSPRSGGASSYNEQFF.

The CDR3 DNA reads TGTGCCAGCAGCATATCCGGGACAGCTCCCTACGAGCAGTACTTC. This sequence encodes CASSISGTAPYEQYF. V usage is TRBV7-8 and J usage is TRBJ2-7; 7 nucleotides line up with TRBD1. The CDR3 runs to 15 residues. The germline gives CDR1 SGHVS, CDR2 FQNEAQ. V was pared by 5 bases and J by 2 bases, with 9 bases of the junction left unmatched.

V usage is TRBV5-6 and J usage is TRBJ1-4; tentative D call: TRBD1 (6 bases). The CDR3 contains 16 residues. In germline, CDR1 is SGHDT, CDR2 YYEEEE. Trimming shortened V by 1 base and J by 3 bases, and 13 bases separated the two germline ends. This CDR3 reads CASSLLLGAPNEKLFF. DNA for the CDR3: TGTGCCAGCAGCTTGCTTCTGGGGGCACCTAATGAAAAACTGTTTTTT. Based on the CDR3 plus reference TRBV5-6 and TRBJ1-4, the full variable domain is DAGVTQSPTHLIKTRGQQVTLRCSPKSGHDTVSWYQQALGQGPQFIFQYYEEEERQRGNFPDRFSGHQFPNYSSELNVNALLLGDSALYLCASSLLLGAPNEKLFFGSGTQLSVL.

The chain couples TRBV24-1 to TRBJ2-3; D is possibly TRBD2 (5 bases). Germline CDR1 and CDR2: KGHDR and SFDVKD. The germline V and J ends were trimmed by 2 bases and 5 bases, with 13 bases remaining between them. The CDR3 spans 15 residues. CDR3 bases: TGTGCCACCAGTGATTCGTGGGGAGTTGGAGATACGCAGTATTTT. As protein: CATSDSWGVGDTQYF.

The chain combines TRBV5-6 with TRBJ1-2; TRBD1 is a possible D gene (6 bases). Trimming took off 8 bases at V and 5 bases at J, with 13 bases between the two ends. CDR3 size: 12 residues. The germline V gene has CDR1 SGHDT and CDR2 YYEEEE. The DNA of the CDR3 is TGTGCCAGTGGGACAAGCGAGTATGGCTACACCTTC. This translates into CASGTSEYGYTF.

The CDR3 sequence: CASSVAQGDQETQYF. CDR3 coding DNA: TGTGCCAGCAGCGTAGCACAGGGGGATCAAGAGACCCAGTACTTC. The chain links TRBV9 to TRBJ2-5; the match to TRBD1 covers 8 bases. The CDR3 has 15 amino acids. V was clipped by 0 bases and J by 2 bases; unmatched bases: 3. Germline lookup yields CDR1 SGDLS and CDR2 YYNGEE.

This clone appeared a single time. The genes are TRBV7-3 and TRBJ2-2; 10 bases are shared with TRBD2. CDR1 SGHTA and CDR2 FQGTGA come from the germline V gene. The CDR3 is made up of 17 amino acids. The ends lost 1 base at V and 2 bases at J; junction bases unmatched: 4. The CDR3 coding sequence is TGTGCCAGCAGCTTAAATGTACTAGCGGGAAACACCGGGGAGCTGTTTTTT. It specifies CASSLNVLAGNTGELFF.

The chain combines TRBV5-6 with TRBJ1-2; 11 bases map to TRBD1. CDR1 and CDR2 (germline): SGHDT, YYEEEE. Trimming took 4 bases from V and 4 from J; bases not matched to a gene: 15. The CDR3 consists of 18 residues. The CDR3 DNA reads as TGTGCCAGCAGCCCCGAGGACAGGGGGCGGGCATTGTTCTATGGCTACACCTTC. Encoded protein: CASSPEDRGRALFYGYTF.

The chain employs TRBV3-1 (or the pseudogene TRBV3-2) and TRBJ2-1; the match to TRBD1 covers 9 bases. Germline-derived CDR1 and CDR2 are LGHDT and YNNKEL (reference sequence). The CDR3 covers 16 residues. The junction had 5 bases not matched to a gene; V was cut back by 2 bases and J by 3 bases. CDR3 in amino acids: CASSQWVGQGYNEQFF. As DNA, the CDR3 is TGTGCCAGCAGCCAATGGGTGGGACAGGGCTACAATGAGCAGTTCTTC.

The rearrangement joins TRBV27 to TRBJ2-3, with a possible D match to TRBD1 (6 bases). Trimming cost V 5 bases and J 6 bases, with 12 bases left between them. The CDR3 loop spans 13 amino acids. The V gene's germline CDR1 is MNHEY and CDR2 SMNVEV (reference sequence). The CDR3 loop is CASSPTQGDTQYF. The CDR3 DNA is TGTGCCAGCAGTCCGACCCAGGGGGATACGCAGTATTTT.

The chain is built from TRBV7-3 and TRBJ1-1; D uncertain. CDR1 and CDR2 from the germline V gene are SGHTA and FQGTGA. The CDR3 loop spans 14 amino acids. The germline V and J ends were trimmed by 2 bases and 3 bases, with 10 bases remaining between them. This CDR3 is CASSLSPLYTEAFF. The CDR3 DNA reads TGTGCCAGCAGCTTATCCCCCCTCTACACTGAAGCTTTCTTT. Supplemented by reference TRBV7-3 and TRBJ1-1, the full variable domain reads GAGVSQTPSNKVTEKGKYVELRCDPISGHTALYWYRQSLGQGPEFLIYFQGTGAADDSGLPNDRFFAVRPEGSVSTLKIQRTERGDSAVYLCASSLSPLYTEAFFGQGTRLTVV.

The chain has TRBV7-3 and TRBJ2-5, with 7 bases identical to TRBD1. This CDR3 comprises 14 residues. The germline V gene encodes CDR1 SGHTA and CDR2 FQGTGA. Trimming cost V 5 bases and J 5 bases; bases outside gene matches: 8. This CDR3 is CASSPRGSLETQYF. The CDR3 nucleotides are TGTGCCAGCAGCCCCAGGGGGAGCTTGGAGACCCAGTACTTC.

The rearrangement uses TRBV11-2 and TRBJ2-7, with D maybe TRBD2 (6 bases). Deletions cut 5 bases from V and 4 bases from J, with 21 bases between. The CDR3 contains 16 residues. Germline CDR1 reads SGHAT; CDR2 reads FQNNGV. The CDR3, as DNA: TGTGCCAGCAGCCCCCGGAGACGGGGGACCAAGTACGAGCAGTACTTC. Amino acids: CASSPRRRGTKYEQYF.

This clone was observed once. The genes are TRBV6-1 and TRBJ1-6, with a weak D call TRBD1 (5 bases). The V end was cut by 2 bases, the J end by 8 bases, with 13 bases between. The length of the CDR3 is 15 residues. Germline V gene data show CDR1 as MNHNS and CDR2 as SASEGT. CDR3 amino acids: CASSEIQGVYSPLHF. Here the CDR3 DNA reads TGTGCCAGCAGTGAAATCCAGGGTGTATATTCACCCCTCCACTTT.

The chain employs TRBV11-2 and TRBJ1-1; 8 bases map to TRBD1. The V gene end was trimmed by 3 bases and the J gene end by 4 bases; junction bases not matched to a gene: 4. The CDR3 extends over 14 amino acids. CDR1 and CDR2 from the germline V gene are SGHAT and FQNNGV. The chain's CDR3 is CASSFQGAGTEAFF. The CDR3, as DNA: TGTGCCAGCAGCTTCCAGGGGGCTGGCACTGAAGCTTTCTTT. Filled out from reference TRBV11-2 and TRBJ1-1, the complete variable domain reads EAGVAQSPRYKIIEKRQSVAFWCNPISGHATLYWYQQILGQGPKLLIQFQNNGVVDDSQLPKDRFSAERLKGVDSTLKIQPAKLEDSAVYLCASSFQGAGTEAFFGQGTRLTVV.

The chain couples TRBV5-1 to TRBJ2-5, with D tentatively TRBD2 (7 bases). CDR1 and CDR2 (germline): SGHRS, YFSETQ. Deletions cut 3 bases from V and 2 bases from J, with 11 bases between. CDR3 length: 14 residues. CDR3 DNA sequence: TGCGCCAGCAGCTCCAAGGGGGGGCAAGAGACCCAGTACTTC. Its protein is CASSSKGGQETQYF. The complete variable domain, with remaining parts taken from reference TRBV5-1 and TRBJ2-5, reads KAGVTQTPRYLIKTRGQQVTLSCSPISGHRSVSWYQQTPGQGLQFLFEYFSETQRNKGNFPGRFSGRQFSNSRSEMNVSTLELGDSALYLCASSSKGGQETQYFGPGTRLLVL.

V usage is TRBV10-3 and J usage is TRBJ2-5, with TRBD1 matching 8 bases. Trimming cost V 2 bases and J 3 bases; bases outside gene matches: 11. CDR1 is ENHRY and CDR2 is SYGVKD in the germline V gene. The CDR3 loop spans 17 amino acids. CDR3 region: CAISERGTGLSKETQYF. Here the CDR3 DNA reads TGTGCCATCAGTGAGAGAGGGACAGGCTTGTCGAAAGAGACCCAGTACTTC.

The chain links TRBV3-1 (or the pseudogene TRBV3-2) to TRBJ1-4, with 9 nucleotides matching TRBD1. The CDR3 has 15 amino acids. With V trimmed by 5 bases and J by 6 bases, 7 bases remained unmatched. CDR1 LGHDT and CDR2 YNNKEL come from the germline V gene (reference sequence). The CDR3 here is CASSGRTGEDEKLFF. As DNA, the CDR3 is TGTGCCAGCAGCGGACGGACAGGGGAGGATGAAAAACTGTTTTTT.

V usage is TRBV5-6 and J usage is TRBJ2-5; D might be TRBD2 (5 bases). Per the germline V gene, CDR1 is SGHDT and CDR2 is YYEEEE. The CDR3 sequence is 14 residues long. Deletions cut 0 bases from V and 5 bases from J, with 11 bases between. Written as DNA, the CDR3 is TGTGCCAGCAGCTTGGCTCAACCGGGGGAGACCCAGTACTTC. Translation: CASSLAQPGETQYF.

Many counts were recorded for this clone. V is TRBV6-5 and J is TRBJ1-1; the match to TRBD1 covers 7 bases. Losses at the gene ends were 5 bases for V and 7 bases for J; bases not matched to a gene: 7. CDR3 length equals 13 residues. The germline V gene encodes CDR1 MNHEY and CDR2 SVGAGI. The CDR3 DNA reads TGTGCCAGCAGTACCCGGGACAGCCTTGAAGCTTTCTTT. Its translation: CASSTRDSLEAFF.